This T cell receptor beta chain was captured by sequencing in a study of long-term antiretroviral therapy in people with HIV. This clone was found once. Antigen: not known. Losses at the gene ends were 1 base for V and 5 bases for J; bases not matched to a gene: 9. CDR1 SGHNT and CDR2 YYREEE come from the germline V gene (reference sequence). The CDR3 has 16 residues. The study's findings and limits: Whereas controls had wider CDR3 length ranges, HIV repertoires had narrower ones. Clones that had undergone expansion before ART prevailed in the repertoire throughout all time points.

They ran version v3.0 of the immunoSEQ assay at survey level. Samples were sequenced targeting 40,000-50,000 T-cell genomes each. TCRdb's copy holds only in-frame clones and misses some; the assay was immunoSEQ multiplex PCR. In the table there are fewer than 30,000 clones, 80% to 90% of which are singletons. The chain joins TRBV5-4 to TRBJ2-5; 9 positions match TRBD1. The specimen was unsorted PBMCs, collected 1.8 years before starting antiretroviral therapy. The sequence came from a man aged 50-60 years with HIV. CDR3 nucleotide sequence: TGTGCCAGCAGCTTGCCCGGACAGGGGTGGGGGGAGACCCAGTACTTC. It codes for CASSLPGQGWGETQYF.